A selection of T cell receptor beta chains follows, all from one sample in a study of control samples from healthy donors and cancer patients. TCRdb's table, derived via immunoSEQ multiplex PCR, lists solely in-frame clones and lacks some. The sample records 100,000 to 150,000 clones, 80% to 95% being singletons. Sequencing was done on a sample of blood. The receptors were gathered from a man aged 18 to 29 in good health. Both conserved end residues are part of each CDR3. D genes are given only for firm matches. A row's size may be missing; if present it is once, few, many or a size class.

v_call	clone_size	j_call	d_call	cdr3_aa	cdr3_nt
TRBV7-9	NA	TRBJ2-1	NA	CASSPTMDEQFF	TGTGCCAGCAGCCCTACGATGGATGAGCAGTTCTTC
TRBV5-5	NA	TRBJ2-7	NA	CASSLILALPVSSYEQYF	TGTGCCAGCAGCTTGATTCTTGCACTGCCCGTTTCTTCCTACGAGCAGTACTTC
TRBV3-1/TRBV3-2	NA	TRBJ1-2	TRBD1	CASSPGQGANAYYGYTF	TGTGCCAGCAGCCCTGGACAGGGGGCGAACGCATACTATGGCTACACCTTC
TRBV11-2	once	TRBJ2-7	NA	CASSLAGNEQYF	TGTGCCAGCAGCTTAGCCGGGAACGAGCAGTACTTC
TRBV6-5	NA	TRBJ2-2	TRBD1	CASRRDRNTGELFF	TGTGCCAGCCGCCGGGACAGAAACACCGGGGAGCTGTTTTTT
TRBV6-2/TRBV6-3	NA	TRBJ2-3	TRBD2	CASSSPGLAGRSPDTQYF	TGTGCCAGCAGTTCACCGGGACTAGCGGGGCGAAGCCCAGATACGCAGTATTTT
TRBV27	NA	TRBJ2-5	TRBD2	CASKGLGGAGETQYF	TGTGCCAGCAAGGGGCTCGGGGGGGCGGGAGAGACCCAGTACTTC
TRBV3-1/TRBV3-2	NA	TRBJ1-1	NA	CASSPIWDIGLGNTEAFF	TGTGCCAGCAGCCCCATATGGGACATCGGGCTTGGGAACACTGAAGCTTTCTTT
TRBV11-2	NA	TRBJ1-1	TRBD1	CASSLIHLSGTVNTEAFF	TGTGCCAGCAGCCTCATTCACCTTTCCGGGACAGTTAACACTGAAGCTTTCTTT
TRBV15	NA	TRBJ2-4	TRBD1	CATSREWGQGNKNIQYF	TGTGCCACCAGCAGAGAATGGGGACAGGGGAACAAAAACATTCAGTACTTC
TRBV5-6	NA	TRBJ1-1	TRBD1	CASSFDQGAGTEAFF	TGTGCCAGCAGTTTCGATCAGGGGGCGGGCACTGAAGCTTTCTTT
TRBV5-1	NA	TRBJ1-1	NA	CASSAGPMNTEAFF	TGCGCCAGCAGCGCAGGGCCAATGAACACTGAAGCTTTCTTT
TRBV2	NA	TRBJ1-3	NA	CASDGGARSGNTIYF	TGTGCCAGCGATGGGGGAGCCCGCTCTGGAAACACCATATATTTT
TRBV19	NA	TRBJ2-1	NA	CASSKSSLRDYNEQFF	TGTGCCAGTAGTAAAAGCTCCCTCCGGGACTACAATGAGCAGTTCTTC
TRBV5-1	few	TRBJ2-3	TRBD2	CASSLRKPGLAVDTQYF	TGCGCCAGCAGCCTAAGAAAACCGGGACTAGCTGTGGATACGCAGTATTTT
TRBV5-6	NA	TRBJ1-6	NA	CASSSRASFYNSPLHF	TGTGCCAGCAGCTCGAGGGCCTCCTTCTATAATTCACCCCTCCACTTT
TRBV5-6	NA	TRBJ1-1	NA	CASSLVQGLRTEAFF	TGTGCCAGCAGCTTGGTCCAGGGGTTGAGGACTGAAGCTTTCTTT
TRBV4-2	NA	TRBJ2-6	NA	CASSQGRLASSGANVLTF	TGTGCCAGCAGCCAAGGAAGATTAGCTTCCTCTGGGGCCAACGTCCTGACTTTC
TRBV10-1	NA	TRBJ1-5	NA	CASSESNWRLPNEPQHF	TGCGCCAGCAGTGAGTCGAATTGGCGACTTCCCAACGAGCCCCAGCATTTT
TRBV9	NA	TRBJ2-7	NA	CASSASGVYEQYF	TGTGCCAGCAGCGCATCGGGAGTCTACGAGCAGTACTTC
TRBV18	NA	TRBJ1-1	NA	CASSRAEGKTEAFF	TGTGCCAGCTCACGGGCGGAAGGGAAGACTGAAGCTTTCTTT
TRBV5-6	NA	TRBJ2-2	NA	CASSLGLGRSNTGELFF	TGTGCCAGCAGCTTGGGACTGGGCCGTTCGAACACCGGGGAGCTGTTTTTT
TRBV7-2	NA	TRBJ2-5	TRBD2	CASSPAGTYQETQYF	TGTGCCAGCAGCCCAGCGGGGACGTACCAAGAGACCCAGTACTTC
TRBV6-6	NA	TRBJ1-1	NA	CALDRRGGNTEAFF	TGTGCCCTTGACCGGCGGGGGGGGAACACTGAAGCTTTCTTT
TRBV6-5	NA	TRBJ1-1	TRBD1	CASTATGTNTEAFF	TGTGCCAGCACCGCGACAGGGACCAACACTGAAGCTTTCTTT